Listed below are T cell receptor beta chains from one sample, sequenced in a study of T cells in Graves' hyperthyroidism and ophthalmopathy. TCRdb reprocessed the multiplex PCR reads via MiXCR and lists one record per CDR3 protein. Of around 300,000 distinct CDR3 sequences listed, approximately 15% are singletons. The sample was blood. These receptors originate from a woman aged 40 to 50 with Graves' hyperthyroidism. Each CDR3 is given with its conserved first and last residue.

CDR3 protein	V gene	J gene
CASSPGLREKLFF	TRBV12-3/TRBV12-4	TRBJ1-4
CASSLERRGREQFF	TRBV11-3	TRBJ2-1
CASRGDTLYNEQFF	TRBV2	TRBJ2-1
CASSQAMWTGYGYTF	TRBV3-1	TRBJ1-2
CSASSLGTDTQYF	TRBV20-1	TRBJ2-3
CASSLGRGNTGELFF	TRBV11-1	TRBJ2-2
CASSPILVNNEQFF	TRBV7-8	TRBJ2-1
CASSFRPKTGGMNTEAFF	TRBV27	TRBJ1-1
CASSEAIRGPVNIQYF	TRBV2	TRBJ2-4
CASSQGPGENTEAFF	TRBV14	TRBJ1-1
CASSPLAGVYNEQFF	TRBV7-6	TRBJ2-1
CAISESVGGLAKNIQYF	TRBV10-3	TRBJ2-4
CASTERTGEGNQPQHF	TRBV6-2/TRBV6-3	TRBJ1-5
CASSPAGLANTGELFF	TRBV28	TRBJ2-2
CSARTGEGNTEAFF	TRBV20-1	TRBJ1-1
CASSPEGGPGYTF	TRBV5-1	TRBJ1-2
CATSAASITDTQYF	TRBV24-1	TRBJ2-3
CASSLEVGTYEQYF	TRBV11-3	TRBJ2-7
CATEDRGSETQYF	TRBV19	TRBJ2-5
CASSIRDRPNNEQFF	TRBV19	TRBJ2-1
CAISESEEHSRNYGYTF	TRBV10-3	TRBJ1-2
CATSDMDSRHHNEQFF	TRBV24-1	TRBJ2-1
CASNRGGETQYF	TRBV3-1	TRBJ2-5
CASTHPTSAEAFF	TRBV6-1	TRBJ1-1
CASSSPGGTYNSPLHF	TRBV11-2	TRBJ1-6
CASSLAASGGSSYNEQFF	TRBV7-9	TRBJ2-1
CASSFEGATNEKLFF	TRBV5-1	TRBJ1-4
CASSLAGSGGRAEQFF	TRBV7-2	TRBJ2-1
CATRGTSINTGELFF	TRBV15	TRBJ2-2
CASSWNAEQYF	TRBV28	TRBJ2-7
CASSLSHRGWSYEQYF	TRBV27	TRBJ2-7
CASSKTANQPQHF	TRBV19	TRBJ1-5
CASSRGQATDTQYF	TRBV19	TRBJ2-3
CATSRGGTGGNTIYF	TRBV15	TRBJ1-3
CASSIAGRYEQYF	TRBV19	TRBJ2-7
CASNLEGSVSYEQYF	TRBV6-4	TRBJ2-7
CASSVGSSNQPQHF	TRBV9	TRBJ1-5
CASSYTGEDEQFF	TRBV3-1	TRBJ2-1
CASSYTGITDTQYF	TRBV6-5	TRBJ2-3
CASSLEASRYETQYF	TRBV7-2	TRBJ2-5
CASSQDLLDPVRNYGYTF	TRBV4-2	TRBJ1-2
CASSAEQNQPQHF	TRBV12-3/TRBV12-4	TRBJ1-5
CASRRSVGYTF	TRBV9	TRBJ1-2
CASSQDPSGRAGEQYF	TRBV12-3/TRBV12-4	TRBJ2-7
CASSQTSGEQFF	TRBV3-1	TRBJ2-1
CASIRLAGGPYEQYF	TRBV2	TRBJ2-7
CASSSGLYGYTF	TRBV28	TRBJ1-2
CASSFGGVTDTQYF	TRBV5-4	TRBJ2-3
CASSLALENEQFF	TRBV11-2	TRBJ2-1
CASSRLADEQFF	TRBV11-2	TRBJ2-1
CSVRDRVMGYEQYF	TRBV29-1	TRBJ2-7
CASSQRQSQETQYF	TRBV3-1	TRBJ2-5
CASSLVLAGGQRFF	TRBV11-2	TRBJ2-1
CASTLWADSGNTIYF	TRBV12-3/TRBV12-4	TRBJ1-3